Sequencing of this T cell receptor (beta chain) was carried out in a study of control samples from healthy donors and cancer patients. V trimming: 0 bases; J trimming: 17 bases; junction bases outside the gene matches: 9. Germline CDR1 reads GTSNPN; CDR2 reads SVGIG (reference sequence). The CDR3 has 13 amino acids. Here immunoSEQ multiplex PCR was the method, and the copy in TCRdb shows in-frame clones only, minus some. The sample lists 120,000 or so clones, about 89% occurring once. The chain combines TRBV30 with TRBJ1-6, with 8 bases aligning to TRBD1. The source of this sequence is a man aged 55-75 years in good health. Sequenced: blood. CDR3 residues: CAWSVQTGATVHF. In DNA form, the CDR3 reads TGTGCCTGGAGTGTCCAGACAGGGGCGACCGTCCACTTT.